This T cell receptor (beta chain) stems from a study of T cells in narcolepsy. Turning to the study itself: Healthy controls were enrolled alongside patients with narcolepsy type 1 or type 2.

The CDR3 length is 15 residues. Germline V gene lookup returns CDR1 KGHSH and CDR2 LQKENI. V lost 3 bases to trimming and J lost 0 bases; unmatched junction nucleotides: 1. The assay was immunoSEQ multiplex PCR, and TCRdb's table has in-frame clones only and misses some. The data hold some 14,000 clones, with approximately 88% observed a single time. With respect to this clone: What it binds is not known.

Findings and caveats of the study: Autoreactive clonotypes reportedly recurred in blood of same and different patients, not controls.

The V gene is TRBV18, the J gene TRBJ2-3, with TRBD2 matching 9 bases. The TCR comes from a human donor with narcolepsy. The sample was CD45RA- memory CD4+ T cells from PBMCs. CDR3 in DNA: TGTGCCAGCTCACCTAGCGGGGGTAGCACAGATACGCAGTATTTT. This encodes CASSPSGGSTDTQYF. The full variable domain, rest sourced from reference TRBV18 and TRBJ2-3, is NAGVMQNPRHLVRRRGQEARLRCSPMKGHSHVYWYRQLPEEGLKFMVYLQKENIIDESGMPKERFSAEFPKEGPSILRIQQVVRGDSAAYFCASSPSGGSTDTQYFGPGTRLTVL.